This entry lists 4 T cell receptor beta chains sequenced from one sample in a study of T cells in Graves' hyperthyroidism and ophthalmopathy. The CDR3 regions of TCR beta were amplified from RNA transcripts. Primed by the HTBI set, a first-round RT-PCR was run on the TCR CDR3. Each CDR3 protein is one row after TCRdb ran MiXCR on the multiplex PCR reads. Here the sample spans 650,000 to 700,000 distinct CDR3 sequences, roughly 17% being singletons. The material sequenced was blood. The receptors come from a man between 45 and 60 years old with Graves' hyperthyroidism.

This clonotype was picked up many times. V usage is TRBV18 and J usage is TRBJ1-5; a possible D gene is TRBD1 (6 bases). From germline, CDR1 is KGHSH and CDR2 LQKENI. Trimming pared 2 bases from V and 9 bases from J, leaving 14 bases between. The CDR3 covers 14 residues. The CDR3 region is CASSPAGEIWPQHF. The CDR3 nucleotides are TGTGCCAGCTCACCAGCAGGGGAAATTTGGCCCCAGCATTTT.

This clonotype was seen repeatedly, ten times or more. This sequence joins TRBV3-1 and TRBJ2-1; TRBD1 aligns across 8 bases. The CDR3 is 13 amino acids. V was clipped by 4 bases and J by 7 bases; unmatched bases: 3. In germline, CDR1 is LGHDT, CDR2 YNNKEL (reference sequence). The CDR3 DNA reads TGTGCCAGCAGCCGACAGGGGAGGAATGAGCAGTTCTTC. This gives the protein CASSRQGRNEQFF.

This clonotype was found a few times. The rearrangement links TRBV9 to TRBJ1-2, with unresolved D. CDR1 is SGDLS, CDR2 YYNGEE, per germline. Trimming took off 0 bases at V and 4 bases at J, with 13 bases between the two ends. There are 15 residues in the CDR3. CDR3 bases: TGTGCCAGCAGCGTAGAGGGAGGGATCGCCTATGGCTACACCTTC. Translation gives CASSVEGGIAYGYTF. Supplemented by reference TRBV9 and TRBJ1-2, the full variable domain reads DSGVTQTPKHLITATGQRVTLRCSPRSGDLSVYWYQQSLDQGLQFLIQYYNGEERAKGNILERFSAQQFPDLHSELNLSSLELGDSALYFCASSVEGGIAYGYTFGSGTRLTVV.

The sample holds many counts of this clonotype. The chain combines TRBV19 with TRBJ2-7; TRBD1 matches 7 bases. In germline, CDR1 is LNHDA, CDR2 SQIVND (reference sequence). The V gene end was trimmed by 3 bases and the J gene end by 2 bases; junction bases not matched to a gene: 4. This CDR3 is 14 amino acids long. In DNA, the CDR3 is TGTGCCAGTAGTATTTGGGACAGAGCCTACGAGCAGTACTTC. Protein: CASSIWDRAYEQYF. Variable domain in full (rest from reference TRBV19 and TRBJ2-7): DGGITQSPKYLFRKEGQNVTLSCEQNLNHDAMYWYRQDPGQGLRLIYYSQIVNDFQKGDIAEGYSVSREKKESFPLTVTSAQKNPTAFYLCASSIWDRAYEQYFGPGTRLTVT.